This T cell receptor (beta chain) came from a study of blood T cell repertoires in COVID-19. Study-level information: The study drew acute and convalescent COVID-19 samples from the United States, Italy and Spain. T cells, B-cell-depleted T cells, or PBMCs provided the cDNA or gDNA that served as material.

Followed longitudinally, the Seattle patients had been enrolled during active infection. The CDR3 loop spans 15 amino acids. The V segment lost 5 bases and the J segment 9 bases; nucleotides outside the gene matches: 9. CDR1 is SGHAT and CDR2 is FQDESV in the germline V gene (reference sequence). Sequencing was performed with immunoSEQ multiplex PCR; in TCRdb, only in-frame clones are kept and a portion is missing. The sample consists of 430,000 or so clones, about 90% of them appearing once. Sequencing was carried out using peripheral blood. The receptor's source is a man aged 18 to 35 with COVID-19, enrolled during active disease. The chain employs TRBV11-1 and TRBJ2-1; 11 nucleotides align to TRBD1. The chain's CDR3 is CASSRPGQGVREQFF. The CDR3 DNA is TGTGCCAGCAGCCGACCGGGACAGGGGGTTCGTGAGCAGTTCTTC.